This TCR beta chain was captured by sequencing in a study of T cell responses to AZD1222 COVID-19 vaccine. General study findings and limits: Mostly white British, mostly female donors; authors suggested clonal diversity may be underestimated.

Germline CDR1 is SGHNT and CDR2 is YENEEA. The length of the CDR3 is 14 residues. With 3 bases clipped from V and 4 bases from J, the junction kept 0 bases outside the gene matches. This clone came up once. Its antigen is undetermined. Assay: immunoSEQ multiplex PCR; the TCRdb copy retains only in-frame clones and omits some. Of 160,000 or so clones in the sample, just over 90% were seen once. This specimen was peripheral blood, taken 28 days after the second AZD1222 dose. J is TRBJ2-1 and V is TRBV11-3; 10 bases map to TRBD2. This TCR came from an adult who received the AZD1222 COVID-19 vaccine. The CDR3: CASSFSGGYNEQFF. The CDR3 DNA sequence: TGTGCCAGCAGCTTTAGCGGGGGGTACAATGAGCAGTTCTTC.